In its sample, the clone carrying this T cell receptor beta chain was seen a few times. The antigen remains unidentified. The read terminates 3 residues before the CDR3 end, so the remaining end is supplied by the germline J gene. The J segment lost 1 base and the V segment lost 5 bases, leaving 6 bases of the junction unmatched. The CDR3 runs to 15 residues. Germline loops: CDR1 SGHTA, CDR2 FQGNSA. CVID subjects were neither ill nor on immunomodulatory or immunosuppressive medication at sampling. The data were obtained in a study of T cell clonality in common variable immunodeficiency. Regarding the study as a whole: Reportedly, TCR beta sequences from common variable immunodeficiency showed fewer deletions and N-nucleotide insertions.

Assay used: immunoSEQ multiplex PCR; TCRdb lists only in-frame clones, some missing. The specimen gives more than 30,000 clones without singletons; the ten biggest hold around 5.9%. This receptor was obtained from a human donor with common variable immunodeficiency. The sequenced material came from peripheral blood mononuclear cells. The rearrangement links TRBV7-2 to TRBJ1-1; TRBD1 matches 8 bases. CDR3 bases read: TGTGCCAGCAGCCCACAGGGGGGGAGGAACACTGAA. It encodes CASSPQGGRNTE. The full-length CDR3 reads as CASSPQGGRNTEAFF.